The rows below give T cell receptor beta chains drawn from one sample of a study of blood T cell repertoires in COVID-19. Sequenced by immunoSEQ multiplex PCR; TCRdb stores in-frame clones only, minus some. The sample includes under 170,000 clones, 70% to 90% of them seen just once. The sample was peripheral blood. Source of these receptors: a man between 65 and 85 years old with acute or convalescent COVID-19. CDR3s include the opening cysteine and the closing phenylalanine or tryptophan. The D gene is left open where the match is weak. Some rows have no size entry. The others give once, few or many, or a class for an expanded clone.

d_call j_call cdr3_length clone_size v_call cdr3_nt cdr3_aa
. TRBJ2-1 13 . TRBV12-3/TRBV12-4 TGTGCCAGCACCCTTACAGGGATATTAGAGCAGTTCTTC CASTLTGILEQFF
. TRBJ1-4 13 . TRBV4-3 TGCGCCAGCAGCCAAGATAAGGGGCTAAAACTGTTTTTT CASSQDKGLKLFF
. TRBJ1-2 11 once TRBV28 TGTGCCAGCGAGGCAGACTATGGCTACACCTTC CASEADYGYTF
TRBD1 TRBJ1-1 13 . TRBV3-1/TRBV3-2 TGTGCCAGCAGCCTCGGACAGGCGGCTGAAGCTTTCTTT CASSLGQAAEAFF
. TRBJ1-1 13 . TRBV29-1 TGCAGCATCAGGGTTTTCGGGAACACTGAAGCTTTCTTT CSIRVFGNTEAFF
. TRBJ2-3 17 . TRBV29-1 TGCAGCGTTGTGTTACACTTCCTAGAAACTAGCACAGATACGCAGTATTTT CSVVLHFLETSTDTQYF
. TRBJ2-1 12 . TRBV7-8 TGTGCCAGCAGACCTCTAGTGAATGAGCAGTTCTTC CASRPLVNEQFF
. TRBJ2-3 15 . TRBV10-2 TGCGCCAGCAGTGAGTCGAACGGGATGCCAGATACGCAGTATTTT CASSESNGMPDTQYF
TRBD1 TRBJ1-2 17 . TRBV4-1 TGCGCCAGCAGCCAGCCGGGACAGAAGATTGCTAACTATGGCTACACCTTC CASSQPGQKIANYGYTF
. TRBJ2-1 13 . TRBV6-5 TGTGCCAGCAAGCAGGACAGATACAATGAGCAGTTCTTC CASKQDRYNEQFF
TRBD1 TRBJ1-2 13 few TRBV6-6 TGTGCCACCCCGACCGGGACAGGCTATGGCTACACCTTC CATPTGTGYGYTF